The 25 T cell receptor beta chains below all came from one sample that was sequenced in a study of T-cell reconstitution after alpha-beta-depleted transplantation in children. The TCRbeta library was prepared with unique molecular identifiers. TCRdb independently ran MiXCR on the PCR reads; one entry per CDR3 protein. The sample has fewer than 250,000 distinct CDR3 sequences; roughly 18% are singletons. The material was PBMCs, mostly from graft donor cells, obtained 360 days after TCRalphabeta/CD19-depleted stem cell transplant. The source of these receptors is a male patient aged 2 to 9 who had a stem cell transplant for acute lymphoblastic leukemia, so the T cells may come from the graft donor.

Details on this clonotype: At one of its ends the junction is not consistent with the germline gene, which may arise from a read error. The genes are TRBV7-8 and TRBJ2-1; TRBD2 matches at 11 bases. The V gene's germline CDR1 is SGHVS and CDR2 FQNEAQ. The CDR3 is 15 amino acids. This CDR3 reads CASSLAGGHYNEQFF. CDR3 bases: TGTGCCAGCAGCCTAGCGGGGGGACACTACAATGAGCAGTTCTTC.

This clonotype came up a few times. The V call is TRBV4-3, the J call TRBJ2-1, with D maybe TRBD1 (5 bases). Germline CDR1 LGHNA, CDR2 YSLEER. This CDR3 is 13 amino acids long. Trimming pared 2 bases from V and 8 bases from J, leaving 10 bases between. The CDR3 region has the DNA TGCGCCAGCAGCCAATTAAAGGGGTATGAGCAGTTCTTC. Translated, it gives CASSQLKGYEQFF.

This clonotype was detected only a few times. V gene TRBV15 combines with J gene TRBJ1-3, with 7 bases lining up with TRBD1. The ends lost 5 bases at V and 1 base at J; junction bases unmatched: 8. Germline values: CDR1 LNHNV, CDR2 YYDKDF (reference sequence). The CDR3 sequence is 16 residues long. Here the CDR3 reads CATSGFPGGSGNTIYF. For the CDR3, the DNA is TGTGCCACCAGCGGATTTCCAGGGGGGTCTGGAAACACCATATATTTT.

The chain is built from TRBV5-1 and TRBJ1-3, with D hard to call. This CDR3 comprises 15 residues. V was pared by 4 bases and J by 0 bases, with 11 bases between. From germline, CDR1 is SGHRS and CDR2 YFSETQ. The CDR3 loop is CASSRDGPSGNTIYF. CDR3 coding DNA: TGCGCCAGCAGCCGCGACGGACCCTCTGGAAACACCATATATTTT.

Details on this clonotype: It is likely a read error, because the conserved phenylalanine at the end of the CDR3 is missing. The chain is built from TRBV4-1 and TRBJ1-4; D unclear. Germline loops: CDR1 MGHRA, CDR2 YSYEKL. V was cut by 5 bases and J by 7 bases, with 14 bases left in between. This CDR3 has 14 amino acids. CDR3 DNA sequence: TGCGCCAGCAGCAGCCCGGAGAGGAGTGAAAAACTGTTTTAT. This gives the protein CASSSPERSEKLFY.

V is TRBV29-1 and J is TRBJ2-3; D gene uncertain. Germline V CDR1 and CDR2: SQVTM, ANQGSEA. The ends were cut back, 6 bases at V and 1 base at J, with 14 bases in the middle. This CDR3 region has 14 residues. CDR3 sequence: CSVFGYPGTDTQYF. The CDR3 DNA reads TGCAGCGTGTTTGGATACCCTGGCACAGATACGCAGTATTTT.

J is TRBJ2-5 and V is TRBV18, with a tentative D call TRBD1 (7 bases). Germline V gives CDR1 KGHSH, CDR2 LQKENI. The CDR3 is 16 residues long. Trimming cost V 4 bases and J 4 bases, with 19 bases left between them. The CDR3 sequence: CASSLFDRDSGETQYF. CDR3 nucleotide sequence: TGTGCCAGCTCACTTTTCGACAGGGACTCAGGAGAGACCCAGTACTTC.

This clonotype was picked up a small number of times. The chain combines TRBV29-1 with TRBJ2-3; maybe TRBD2 (6 bases). This CDR3 comprises 13 residues. V was clipped by 3 bases and J by 4 bases, with 11 bases between them. Germline V lookup: CDR1 SQVTM, CDR2 ANQGSEA. CDR3: CSVDVGSPDTQYF. CDR3 nucleotides: TGCAGCGTTGATGTCGGGAGCCCAGATACGCAGTATTTT.

This clonotype was observed a few times. The rearrangement links TRBV5-1 to TRBJ2-2, with D hard to call. Trimming stripped 7 bases from V and 2 bases from J, with 18 bases between. Germline loops: CDR1 SGHRS, CDR2 YFSETQ. This CDR3 has 16 residues. The CDR3 is CASCLTYRTNTGELFF. The CDR3 nucleotides read TGCGCCAGCTGCCTTACTTATCGAACCAACACCGGGGAGCTGTTTTTT.

The chain has TRBV5-1 and TRBJ1-3; 7 bases line up with TRBD1. The germline V gene has CDR1 SGHRS and CDR2 YFSETQ. This CDR3 contains 15 residues. Losses at the gene ends were 2 bases for V and 4 bases for J; bases not matched to a gene: 6. In nucleotides, the CDR3 is TGCGCCAGCAGCTTCCGGACAGGCGACGGAAACACCATATATTTT. Its protein is CASSFRTGDGNTIYF.

V is TRBV5-1 and J is TRBJ2-7, with a tentative D call TRBD2 (6 bases). V lost 8 bases and J 0 bases, leaving 15 bases between the germline ends. CDR3 length equals 14 residues. Germline CDR1 reads SGHRS; CDR2 reads YFSETQ. The chain's CDR3 is CASSETTSSYEQYF. The DNA of the CDR3 is TGCGCCAGTTCCGAAACGACTAGCTCCTACGAGCAGTACTTC.

This clonotype was seen only a few times. The chain recombines TRBV11-2 with TRBJ1-4; 7 bases are a match to TRBD1. V gave up 5 bases and J gave up 5 bases; unmatched junction bases: 8. CDR1 is SGHAT, CDR2 FQNNGV, per germline. The CDR3 consists of 15 residues. The CDR3 nucleotides are TGTGCCAGCAGCGGCAAGCAGGGGGGAAATGAAAAACTGTTTTTT. It yields the protein CASSGKQGGNEKLFF.

CDR3 residues: CSARDREPLAGGNTQYF. The DNA of the CDR3 is TGCAGTGCTAGAGATCGGGAACCGCTAGCGGGGGGTAATACGCAGTATTTT. The J gene is TRBJ2-3, the V gene TRBV20-1, with 11 bases that match TRBD2. CDR1 is DFQATT, CDR2 SNEGSKA, per germline (reference sequence). Losses at the gene ends were 0 bases for V and 7 bases for J; bases not matched to a gene: 12. The CDR3 contains 17 residues.

This clonotype has more than one count but fewer than ten. This chain links TRBV15 with TRBJ2-7, with D possibly matching TRBD1 (7 bases). CDR3 length: 14 residues. The germline V and J ends were trimmed by 6 bases and 5 bases, with 17 bases remaining between them. Germline V CDR1 and CDR2: LNHNV, YYDKDF (reference sequence). The CDR3 region is CATSSVQGGDEQYF. In DNA form, the CDR3 reads TGTGCCACCAGTAGCGTCCAGGGGGGCGACGAGCAGTACTTC.

The J gene is TRBJ2-3, the V gene TRBV20-1, with D unresolved. This CDR3 has 14 amino acids. Trimming pared 3 bases from V and 0 bases from J, leaving 10 bases between. Germline loops: CDR1 DFQATT, CDR2 SNEGSKA (reference sequence). CDR3 DNA sequence: TGCAGTGCTAGCGATCCGAGAAGCACAGATACGCAGTATTTT. Residues: CSASDPRSTDTQYF.

Ten or more counts support this clonotype. The chain is built from TRBV10-3 and TRBJ2-3; 9 bases line up with TRBD2. This CDR3 spans 14 amino acids. V was clipped by 6 bases and J by 1 base; unmatched bases: 2. Germline values: CDR1 ENHRY, CDR2 SYGVKD. The CDR3 coding sequence is TGTGCCATCAGGAAGCGGGAGGGCACAGATACGCAGTATTTT. The encoded protein is CAIRKREGTDTQYF.

V and J are TRBV27 and TRBJ1-5; perhaps TRBD1 as D (5 bases). The V end lost 3 bases, the J end lost 0 bases, and 12 bases lay between the germline ends. CDR1 and CDR2 from the germline V gene are MNHEY and SMNVEV (reference sequence). The CDR3 is made up of 16 amino acids. The CDR3 spells CASSFSRDGSNQPQHF. As DNA, the CDR3 is TGTGCCAGCAGTTTTTCTAGGGACGGTAGCAATCAGCCCCAGCATTTT.

V usage is TRBV20-1 and J usage is TRBJ2-3; no clear D. Germline loops: CDR1 DFQATT, CDR2 SNEGSKA (reference sequence). The CDR3 is made up of 14 amino acids. Trimming removed 5 bases from V and 6 bases from J, with 18 bases in between. Here the CDR3 reads CSAPFSTSTDTQYF. CDR3 sequence (DNA): TGCAGTGCTCCGTTTAGCACGAGTACCGATACGCAGTATTTT.

V and J are TRBV28 and TRBJ1-5; no clear D. CDR3 length: 11 amino acids. V was cut by 5 bases and J by 9 bases, with 8 bases left in between. Germline values: CDR1 MDHEN, CDR2 SYDVKM. This chain's CDR3 is CASSPPGPQHF. The CDR3 nucleotides are TGTGCCAGCAGTCCCCCCGGGCCCCAGCATTTT.

The table lists this clonotype with a count of one. This chain links TRBV7-9 with TRBJ2-1; no firm D call. The germline V and J ends were trimmed by 1 base and 9 bases, with 7 bases remaining between them. The germline gives CDR1 SEHNR, CDR2 FQNEAQ (reference sequence). The length of the CDR3 is 12 residues. The CDR3 loop reads CASSLGGFEQFF. As DNA, the CDR3 is TGTGCCAGCAGCTTAGGGGGTTTTGAGCAGTTCTTC.

The V call is TRBV6-5, the J call TRBJ2-2; a possible D gene is TRBD1 (6 bases). Trimming removed 4 bases at V and 0 bases at J, with 18 bases between. The germline gives CDR1 MNHEY, CDR2 SVGAGI. The CDR3 length is 18 residues. The CDR3 loop reads CASSFGFQGPTNTGELFF. CDR3 DNA sequence: TGTGCCAGCAGTTTTGGGTTCCAGGGGCCGACGAACACCGGGGAGCTGTTTTTT.

This clonotype was recorded a few times. This sequence joins TRBV6-1 and TRBJ2-2, with a possible D match to TRBD1 (5 bases). CDR1 is MNHNS, CDR2 SASEGT, per germline. The CDR3 totals 17 residues. The germline V and J ends were trimmed by 5 bases and 3 bases, with 19 bases remaining between them. CDR3 sequence (DNA): TGTGCCAGCAGTAGCGATAGGGGTAGTGGGTACACCGGGGAGCTGTTTTTT. This codes for CASSSDRGSGYTGELFF.

This clonotype was counted a single time. V usage is TRBV3-1 and J usage is TRBJ2-2; unclear D gene. The V and J ends lost 1 base and 2 bases respectively, with 5 bases between them. CDR1 is LGHDT, CDR2 YNNKEL, per germline (reference sequence). CDR3 length: 14 amino acids. The CDR3 DNA reads as TGTGCCAGCAGCCAAGTTATCAACACCGGGGAGCTGTTTTTT. It encodes CASSQVINTGELFF.

J is TRBJ2-5 and V is TRBV30; D is unresolved. This CDR3 has 14 amino acids. Germline values: CDR1 GTSNPN, CDR2 SVGIG (reference sequence). V lost 4 bases and J 4 bases, leaving 16 bases between the germline ends. CDR3 sequence: CAWNVGPRPETQYF. The CDR3 DNA reads as TGTGCCTGGAATGTAGGGCCGCGTCCAGAGACCCAGTACTTC.

The gene calls are TRBV2 and TRBJ2-7, with D perhaps TRBD1 (6 bases). From germline, CDR1 is SNHLY and CDR2 FYNNEI. V was clipped by 1 base and J by 2 bases, with 9 bases between them. CDR3 length: 14 residues. The CDR3 sequence: CASSEGTAPYEQYF. CDR3 nucleotides: TGTGCCAGCAGTGAAGGGACAGCCCCCTACGAGCAGTACTTC.